These 20 T cell receptor beta chains share one sample of origin, sequenced in a study of blood T cell repertoires in COVID-19 (dated by TCRdb to between 2020 and 2021). Library prep was done by the immunoSEQ multiplex PCR assay. TCRdb took over this immuneACCESS table, retaining in-frame rearrangements with V and J assigned. Such tables are incomplete; in checked studies, under half of the missing clones stem from an unresolved V gene, and the remainder is unexplained. Counted in this sample were some 270,000 clones; roughly 85% of them appeared once. 9.1% of the sample lies in the top ten. Sequencing was performed on PBMCs or T cells enriched from blood (not recorded which). Source of these receptors: a woman aged 45-65 years with acute COVID-19.

This chain uses TRBV6-5 with TRBJ1-5; D unresolved. Trimming removed 6 bases from V and 3 bases from J, with 15 bases in between. The CDR3 loop spans 15 amino acids. The V gene's germline CDR1 is MNHEY and CDR2 SVGAGI. The CDR3 region has the DNA TGTGCCAGCAGCCAACCCGGGAGCTTCAATCAGCCCCAGCATTTT. It translates to CASSQPGSFNQPQHF.

This rearrangement joins TRBV30 to TRBJ2-2; 8 bases match TRBD2. Trimming took 3 bases from V and 6 from J; bases not matched to a gene: 6. The germline CDR1 and CDR2 sequences are GTSNPN and SVGIG (reference sequence). The CDR3 is 14 amino acids. The CDR3 DNA reads as TGTGCCTGGAGGGCCTCGGGGGGGTCCGGGGAGCTGTTTTTT. Protein sequence: CAWRASGGSGELFF.

V and J are TRBV3-1 (or the pseudogene TRBV3-2) and TRBJ2-2; possibly TRBD2 for D (5 bases). The length of the CDR3 is 15 residues. Germline lookup yields CDR1 LGHDT and CDR2 YNNKEL (reference sequence). Trimming removed 1 base from V and 1 base from J, with 7 bases in between. The CDR3 region has the DNA TGTGCCAGCAGCCAAGGTGGGAGGAACACCGGGGAGCTGTTTTTT. This encodes CASSQGGRNTGELFF.

On this clone: Other nucleotide sequences in the sample specify the same CDR3. The V and J genes are TRBV5-1 and TRBJ1-1, with D unclear. From germline, CDR1 is SGHRS and CDR2 YFSETQ. This CDR3 has 12 amino acids. The ends were cut back, 0 bases at V and 3 bases at J, with 3 bases in the middle. CDR3 residues: CASSLADTEAFF. DNA of the CDR3: TGCGCCAGCAGCTTGGCCGACACTGAAGCTTTCTTT.

The J gene is TRBJ1-1, the V gene TRBV5-1, with a tentative D call TRBD1 (5 bases). Trimming cost V 0 bases and J 0 bases, with 18 bases left between them. The CDR3 consists of 18 residues. Germline loops: CDR1 SGHRS, CDR2 YFSETQ. The CDR3 nucleotides are TGCGCCAGCAGCTTGGCTACAGGTCCAAGAAGGATGAACACTGAAGCTTTCTTT. Translated: CASSLATGPRRMNTEAFF. The variable domain in full, completed from reference TRBV5-1 and TRBJ1-1, reads KAGVTQTPRYLIKTRGQQVTLSCSPISGHRSVSWYQQTPGQGLQFLFEYFSETQRNKGNFPGRFSGRQFSNSRSEMNVSTLELGDSALYLCASSLATGPRRMNTEAFFGQGTRLTVV.

The chain couples TRBV7-8 to TRBJ1-5, with D tentatively TRBD1 (5 bases). The CDR3 consists of 15 residues. V was shortened by 2 bases and J by 6 bases, with 14 bases between the two germline ends. Looked up from germline, CDR1 is SGHVS and CDR2 is FQNEAQ. CDR3 residues: CASSLTIGVGQPQHF. The DNA of the CDR3 is TGTGCCAGCAGCTTAACGATAGGGGTAGGTCAGCCCCAGCATTTT.

The chain links TRBV4-2 to TRBJ1-2; no clear D. Trimming took 7 bases from V and 2 from J, leaving 23 bases between them. The CDR3 covers 17 residues. CDR1 is LGHNA, CDR2 YNFKEQ, per germline. DNA for the CDR3: TGTGCCAGCACCCGCAACTTGGAGCCTGTTTCCAACTATGGCTACACCTTC. It is translated as CASTRNLEPVSNYGYTF.

The rearrangement links TRBV29-1 to TRBJ1-4; no clear D gene. The CDR3 runs to 12 residues. CDR1 is SQVTM and CDR2 is ANQGSEA in the germline V gene. Trimming shortened V by 5 bases and J by 8 bases, and 12 bases separated the two germline ends. The CDR3 region is CSVQAGGEKLFF. The CDR3 nucleotides are TGCAGCGTTCAGGCGGGTGGGGAAAAACTGTTTTTT. The variable domain in full, completed from reference TRBV29-1 and TRBJ1-4, reads SAVISQKPSRDICQRGTSLTIQCQVDSQVTMMFWYRQQPGQSLTLIATANQGSEATYESGFVIDKFPISRPNLTFSTLTVSNMSPEDSSIYLCSVQAGGEKLFFGSGTQLSVL.

The J gene is TRBJ1-2, the V gene TRBV18, with D possibly TRBD1 on 5 matching bases. Looked up from germline, CDR1 is KGHSH and CDR2 is LQKENI. Trimming took 5 bases from V and 0 from J, leaving 13 bases between them. The CDR3 sequence is 15 residues long. CDR3 sequence: CASSSLQEANYGYTF. The CDR3 nucleotides are TGTGCCAGCTCAAGCTTACAGGAAGCTAACTATGGCTACACCTTC. The full variable domain, in which reference TRBV18 and TRBJ1-2 provide the parts outside the CDR3, is NAGVMQNPRHLVRRRGQEARLRCSPMKGHSHVYWYRQLPEEGLKFMVYLQKENIIDESGMPKERFSAEFPKEGPSILRIQQVVRGDSAAYFCASSSLQEANYGYTFGSGTRLTVV.

This clone was recorded a few times. The V and J genes are TRBV7-2 and TRBJ2-3, with D possibly matching TRBD1 (6 bases). CDR1 and CDR2 (germline): SGHTA, FQGNSA. V lost 5 bases, J lost 5 bases, and 23 bases lay in between. CDR3 length: 17 amino acids. CDR3 residues: CASSPSPTGPAVDTQYF. The CDR3 coding sequence is TGTGCCAGCAGCCCTAGCCCGACAGGCCCAGCAGTAGATACGCAGTATTTT.

The genes are TRBV6-2 or TRBV6-3 and TRBJ1-6; 8 nucleotides line up with TRBD1. V was pared by 2 bases and J by 5 bases, with 2 bases of the junction left unmatched. CDR1 and CDR2 (germline): MNHEY, SVGEGT. This CDR3 has 15 residues. In nucleotides, the CDR3 is TGTGCCAGCAGTTACACAGGGGGAGATAATTCACCCCTCCACTTT. This translates into CASSYTGGDNSPLHF.

The V and J genes are TRBV7-2 and TRBJ1-1, with D possibly being TRBD1 (6 bases). The CDR3 sequence is 13 residues long. V was cut by 4 bases and J by 4 bases, with 10 bases left in between. The germline V gene has CDR1 SGHTA and CDR2 FQGNSA. DNA of the CDR3: TGTGCCAGCAGCTCCAGGGGAATCACTGAAGCTTTCTTT. It codes for CASSSRGITEAFF.

The V and J genes are TRBV2 and TRBJ1-2; a weak D match, TRBD1 (5 bases). Germline CDR1 is SNHLY and CDR2 is FYNNEI. With 6 bases removed from V and 8 bases from J, the gap between germline ends came to 16 bases. This CDR3 contains 13 residues. The DNA for the CDR3 is TGTGCCAGCAGAAACCTAGGACAAGACGGCTACACCTTC. It encodes CASRNLGQDGYTF.

The chain uses TRBV29-1 and TRBJ1-1, with 10 bases fitting TRBD1. The V segment lost 7 bases and the J segment 4 bases; nucleotides outside the gene matches: 9. Per the germline V gene, CDR1 is SQVTM and CDR2 is ANQGSEA. CDR3 length: 14 residues. DNA for the CDR3: TGCAGCGCCTGGACAGGGGGGACAAGCACTGAAGCTTTCTTT. Amino acids: CSAWTGGTSTEAFF.

The CDR3 protein is CASSLGQGATGYTF. The DNA of the CDR3 is TGTGCCAGCAGCCTCGGACAGGGAGCGACTGGCTACACCTTC. The chain couples TRBV3-1 (or the pseudogene TRBV3-2) to TRBJ1-2; 8 nucleotides agree with TRBD1. J gave up 7 bases and V 4 bases, and 8 bases lay outside the gene matches. Germline assignment: CDR1 LGHDT and CDR2 YNNKEL (reference sequence). This CDR3 is built from 14 residues.

This sequence joins TRBV6-5 and TRBJ2-5; TRBD1 aligns across 7 bases. The CDR3 contains 15 residues. Trimming removed 5 bases from V and 3 bases from J; junction bases left unmatched: 9. Germline CDR1 MNHEY, CDR2 SVGAGI. In DNA form, the CDR3 reads TGTGCCAGCAGTCTACGGCCTACAGGGGAAGAGACCCAGTACTTC. As protein: CASSLRPTGEETQYF.

This chain uses TRBV3-1 (or the pseudogene TRBV3-2) with TRBJ1-2, with 8 nucleotides matching TRBD1. V lost 2 bases to trimming and J lost 6 bases; unmatched junction nucleotides: 5. The CDR3 totals 14 residues. The germline V gene encodes CDR1 LGHDT and CDR2 YNNKEL (reference sequence). The CDR3 DNA is TGTGCCAGCAGCCAAAAGGCAGGGGGCCATGGCTACACCTTC. Protein sequence: CASSQKAGGHGYTF.

This rearrangement joins TRBV7-3 to TRBJ2-3, with D unclear. V shed 2 bases and J shed 1 base, with 4 bases lying between them. This CDR3 contains 13 residues. Germline V lookup: CDR1 SGHTA, CDR2 FQGTGA. The CDR3, as DNA: TGTGCCAGCAGCTTATCCGGCACAGATACGCAGTATTTT. This translates into CASSLSGTDTQYF. Variable domain in full (rest from reference TRBV7-3 and TRBJ2-3): GAGVSQTPSNKVTEKGKYVELRCDPISGHTALYWYRQSLGQGPEFLIYFQGTGAADDSGLPNDRFFAVRPEGSVSTLKIQRTERGDSAVYLCASSLSGTDTQYFGPGTRLTVL.

This clone was seen more than once but under ten times. V usage is TRBV2 and J usage is TRBJ1-2; a possible D gene is TRBD1 (6 bases). The CDR3 sequence is 11 residues long. Looked up from germline, CDR1 is SNHLY and CDR2 is FYNNEI. The ends were cut back, 6 bases at V and 4 bases at J, with 6 bases in the middle. The CDR3 here is CASRDSYGYTF. In nucleotides, the CDR3 is TGTGCCAGCAGGGACAGCTATGGCTACACCTTC.

This clone came up once. The genes are TRBV29-1 and TRBJ1-3; D remains unclear. The V end lost 2 bases, the J end lost 0 bases, and 11 bases lay between the germline ends. Germline loops: CDR1 SQVTM, CDR2 ANQGSEA. There are 15 residues in the CDR3. The DNA of the CDR3 is TGCAGCGTTGAACGGCCCCGGAGCTCTGGAAACACCATATATTTT. It codes for CSVERPRSSGNTIYF.